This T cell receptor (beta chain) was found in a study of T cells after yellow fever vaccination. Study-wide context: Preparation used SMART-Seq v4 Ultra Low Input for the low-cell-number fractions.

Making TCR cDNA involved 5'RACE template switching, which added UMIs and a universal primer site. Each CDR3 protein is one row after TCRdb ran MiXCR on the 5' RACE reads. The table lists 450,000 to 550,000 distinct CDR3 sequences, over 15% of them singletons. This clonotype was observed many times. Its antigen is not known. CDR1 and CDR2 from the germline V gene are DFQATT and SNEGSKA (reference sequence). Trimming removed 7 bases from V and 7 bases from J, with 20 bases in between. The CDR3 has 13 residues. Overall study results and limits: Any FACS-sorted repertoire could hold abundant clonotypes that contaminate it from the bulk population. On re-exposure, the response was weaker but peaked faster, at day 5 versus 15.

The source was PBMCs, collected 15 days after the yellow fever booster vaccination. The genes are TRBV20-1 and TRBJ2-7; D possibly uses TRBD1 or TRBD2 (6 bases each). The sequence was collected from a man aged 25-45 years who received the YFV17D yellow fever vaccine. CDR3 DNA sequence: TGCAGTGACCAAAAGGGAAGGGGGGAGGAGCAGTACTTC. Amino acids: CSDQKGRGEEQYF.